This T cell receptor (beta chain) was found in a study of blood T cell repertoires in COVID-19. The V and J ends lost 5 bases and 5 bases, in that order; junction bases with no gene match: 3. This CDR3 comprises 13 residues. In the original processing: Quantification of nucleated cells was approximated via reference gene primer amplification. TCRdb keeps only in-frame clones here, not all; method: immunoSEQ multiplex PCR. The V and J calls and clone size are taken from that table; D and trimming were inferred from the DNA. Of 160,000 or so clones in the sample, approximately 82% were seen once. Sequenced input: PBMCs or T cells enriched from blood (not recorded which). The receptor was derived from a man between 60 and 75 years old who had recovered from COVID-19. V is TRBV12-3 or TRBV12-4 and J is TRBJ1-5; 7 bases are shared with TRBD1. In nucleotides, the CDR3 is TGTGCCAGCAGTAAAGACAGGGATCAGCCCCAGCATTTT. It specifies CASSKDRDQPQHF.